This TCR beta chain was captured by sequencing in a study of PD-L1 blockade in urothelial cancer. Study-level information: Starting in about 2014, patients were given atezolizumab (1,200 mg intravenously every 3 weeks). Bladder-origin urothelial cancer in males described about nine tenths of the roughly 29 patients. Blood was tested 3 weeks (second dose) and 6 weeks into treatment.

Spiked synthetic TCR analogs estimated absolute template abundance per PCR. Clones were sequenced by immunoSEQ multiplex PCR, and TCRdb holds only the in-frame ones, with some missing. This table has some 15,000 clones, roughly 90% appearing once. This TCR came from a man aged 65 to 79 with urothelial cancer. The specimen comprised PBMCs, sampled around atezolizumab (anti-PD-L1) treatment.

CDR3 coding DNA: TGTGCCAGCAGTTACTCCTTGACAGGGCAGAGCGAGCAGTACTTC. It encodes CASSYSLTGQSEQYF. The chain has TRBV6-5 and TRBJ2-7, with 7 bases matching TRBD1. This CDR3 region has 15 residues. Trimming cost V 0 bases and J 6 bases; bases outside gene matches: 8. Germline V gene lookup returns CDR1 MNHEY and CDR2 SVGAGI.